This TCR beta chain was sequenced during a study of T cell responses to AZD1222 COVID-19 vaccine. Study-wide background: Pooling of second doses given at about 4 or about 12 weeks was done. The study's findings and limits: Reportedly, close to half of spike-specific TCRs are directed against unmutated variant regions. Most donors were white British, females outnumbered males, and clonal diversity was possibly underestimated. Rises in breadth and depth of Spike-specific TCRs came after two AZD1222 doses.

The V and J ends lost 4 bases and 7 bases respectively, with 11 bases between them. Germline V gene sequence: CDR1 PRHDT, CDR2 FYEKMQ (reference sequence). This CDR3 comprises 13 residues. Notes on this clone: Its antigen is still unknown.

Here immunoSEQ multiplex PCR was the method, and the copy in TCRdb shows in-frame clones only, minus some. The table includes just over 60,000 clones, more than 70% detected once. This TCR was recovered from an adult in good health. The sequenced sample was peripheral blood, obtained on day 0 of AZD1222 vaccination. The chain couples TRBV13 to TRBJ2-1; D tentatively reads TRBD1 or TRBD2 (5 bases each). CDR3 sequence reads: CASSYAGGNEQFF. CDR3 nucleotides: TGTGCCAGCAGCTACGCTGGGGGTAATGAGCAGTTCTTC.